A single sample gave rise to the 21 T cell receptor beta chains below, sequenced in a study of blood T cell repertoires in COVID-19. Profiling relied on immunoSEQ multiplex PCR, and the TCRdb table lists in-frame clones only, not all of them. Of about 96,000 clones listed, around 80% were seen once; the top ten hold 8.7%. Sequencing was done on a sample of peripheral blood. Receptors originate from a man over 45 who had recovered from COVID-19.

J is TRBJ1-5 and V is TRBV6-5; no clear D gene. Germline CDR1 MNHEY, CDR2 SVGAGI. Trimming cost V 0 bases and J 7 bases, with 7 bases left between them. The CDR3 has 13 residues. The CDR3, as DNA: TGTGCCAGCAGTTACTCTGGGAGGCAGCCCCAGCATTTT. Residues: CASSYSGRQPQHF.

This chain uses TRBV6-6 with TRBJ2-7; 7 bases are a match to TRBD2. The CDR3 is made up of 15 amino acids. The trim removed 6 bases at V and 0 bases at J, leaving 8 bases unmatched. Germline V gene data show CDR1 as MNHNY and CDR2 as SVGAGI (reference sequence). CDR3 amino acids: CASRPSGESSYEQYF. The CDR3 nucleotides read TGTGCCAGCAGACCCAGCGGGGAGAGCTCCTACGAGCAGTACTTC.

V and J are TRBV15 and TRBJ2-2, with D uncertain. The germline V gene has CDR1 LNHNV and CDR2 YYDKDF (reference sequence). The CDR3 is made up of 16 amino acids. Trimming left V 5 bases short and J 6 bases short, with 19 bases between. The CDR3 sequence is CATSPNRNTSPGELFF. DNA of the CDR3: TGTGCCACCAGCCCTAATCGCAATACGTCCCCCGGGGAGCTGTTTTTT.

The chain uses TRBV6-1 and TRBJ1-2; TRBD1 aligns across 8 bases. Germline V lookup: CDR1 MNHNS, CDR2 SASEGT. The CDR3 is 13 amino acids. V lost 1 base and J lost 8; bases outside the gene matches: 3. CDR3 in DNA: TGTGCCAGCAGTGAAGGGACAGGGATCGGCTACACCTTC. Amino acid sequence: CASSEGTGIGYTF.

The chain employs TRBV5-4 and TRBJ1-1; 8 bases align to TRBD1. The J segment lost 6 bases and the V segment lost 2 bases, leaving 6 bases of the junction unmatched. The germline V gene has CDR1 SGHNT and CDR2 YYREEE (reference sequence). CDR3 length: 14 residues. CDR3 sequence (DNA): TGTGCCAGCAGCTTAGATCAGGGGGCGCCTGAAGCTTTCTTT. Translated: CASSLDQGAPEAFF.

This chain connects TRBV2 to TRBJ2-5; 8 bases line up with TRBD1. This CDR3 is 16 amino acids long. Germline-derived CDR1 and CDR2 are SNHLY and FYNNEI. With 1 base clipped from V and 6 bases from J, the junction kept 10 bases outside the gene matches. The CDR3 protein is CASSEGLVAGGQTQYF. The CDR3 nucleotides are TGTGCCAGCAGTGAAGGCCTCGTGGCAGGGGGCCAGACCCAGTACTTC.

This sequence joins TRBV28 and TRBJ2-5; 7 bases align to TRBD2. The V segment lost 4 bases and the J segment 4 bases; nucleotides outside the gene matches: 6. Germline V gene lookup returns CDR1 MDHEN and CDR2 SYDVKM. This CDR3 has 14 amino acids. The chain's CDR3 is CASSSGGRGETQYF. In DNA form, the CDR3 reads TGTGCCAGCAGTTCAGGCGGGAGAGGAGAGACCCAGTACTTC.

The rearrangement uses TRBV11-2 and TRBJ2-7; 10 bases agree with TRBD1. The CDR3 runs 15 residues. The V gene end was trimmed by 1 base and the J gene end by 4 bases; junction bases not matched to a gene: 4. The germline V gene encodes CDR1 SGHAT and CDR2 FQNNGV. The CDR3 sequence is CASSLVRDRGYEQYF. CDR3 in DNA: TGTGCCAGCAGCTTAGTCCGGGACAGGGGTTACGAGCAGTACTTC.

V usage is TRBV10-3 and J usage is TRBJ2-2, with 8 bases lining up with TRBD2. This CDR3 is 17 amino acids long. The ends lost 5 bases at V and 2 bases at J; junction bases unmatched: 10. In germline, CDR1 is ENHRY, CDR2 SYGVKD. CDR3 amino acids: CAISPTTSGVNTGELFF. The CDR3 region has the DNA TGTGCCATCAGTCCTACCACTAGCGGAGTAAACACCGGGGAGCTGTTTTTT.

The gene calls are TRBV3-1 (or the pseudogene TRBV3-2) and TRBJ1-2, with no clear D. This CDR3 is built from 14 residues. V was trimmed by 0 bases and J by 8 bases, leaving 13 bases between them. Germline CDR1 is LGHDT and CDR2 is YNNKEL (reference sequence). CDR3 in DNA: TGTGCCAGCAGCCAAGACGGCTACAGCTCCGGCTACACCTTC. It specifies CASSQDGYSSGYTF.

V gene TRBV2 combines with J gene TRBJ2-1; D is uncertain. This CDR3 has 15 amino acids. V was cut by 3 bases and J by 0 bases, with 9 bases left in between. The germline CDR1 and CDR2 sequences are SNHLY and FYNNEI. The CDR3 sequence is CASSEAESSYNEQFF. As DNA, the CDR3 is TGTGCCAGCAGTGAGGCGGAAAGCTCCTACAATGAGCAGTTCTTC.

V gene TRBV6-5 combines with J gene TRBJ2-1; 8 bases are a match to TRBD2. Germline trimming cut 6 bases from V and 7 bases from J; bases unmatched to any gene: 11. The germline gives CDR1 MNHEY, CDR2 SVGAGI. This CDR3 contains 15 residues. The CDR3 DNA follows: TGTGCCAGCAGAGCCATCTTAGCGGGACTAAATGAGCAGTTCTTC. Translation gives CASRAILAGLNEQFF.

This clone was seen more than once but under ten times. This chain joins TRBV27 and TRBJ2-7, with 9 bases aligning to TRBD1. Germline V gene lookup returns CDR1 MNHEY and CDR2 SMNVEV (reference sequence). V trimming: 8 bases; J trimming: 5 bases; junction bases outside the gene matches: 7. This CDR3 spans 13 amino acids. In DNA form, the CDR3 reads TGTGCCAGCTCGCGGGACAGGGTCAACGAGCAGTACTTC. Protein sequence: CASSRDRVNEQYF.

This clone was picked up one time. This chain uses TRBV6-5 with TRBJ1-6; 8 bases match TRBD1. The V segment lost 6 bases and the J segment 5 bases; nucleotides outside the gene matches: 6. This CDR3 has 15 residues. Germline V CDR1 and CDR2: MNHEY, SVGAGI. The CDR3 bases are TGTGCCAGCAGGCACACAGGGGGGGATAATTCACCCCTCCACTTT. The encoded protein is CASRHTGGDNSPLHF.

The rearrangement links TRBV12-3 or TRBV12-4 to TRBJ2-1; tentative D call: TRBD2 (5 bases). The CDR3 spans 13 residues. The V end lost 5 bases, the J end lost 3 bases, and 8 bases lay between the germline ends. The CDR3 sequence: CASSARDYNEQFF. The DNA for the CDR3 is TGTGCCAGCAGTGCCCGGGACTACAATGAGCAGTTCTTC.

The rearrangement joins TRBV7-9 to TRBJ1-1; TRBD1 matches 8 bases. Per the germline V gene, CDR1 is SEHNR and CDR2 is FQNEAQ (reference sequence). Losses at the gene ends were 3 bases for V and 4 bases for J; bases not matched to a gene: 4. The CDR3 length is 14 residues. CDR3 nucleotide sequence: TGTGCCAGCAGCTTGAGGACAGGGACCACTGAAGCTTTCTTT. Protein sequence: CASSLRTGTTEAFF.

The chain carries TRBV18 and TRBJ1-2, with D possibly matching TRBD1 (5 bases). Germline V gene data show CDR1 as KGHSH and CDR2 as LQKENI. V lost 5 bases to trimming and J lost 4 bases, with 11 bases between them. The CDR3 length is 13 residues. As DNA, the CDR3 is TGTGCCAGCTCATCGGGGGGGGGCTATGGCTACACCTTC. As protein: CASSSGGGYGYTF.

V gene TRBV10-3 combines with J gene TRBJ1-5; a possible D gene is TRBD1 (5 bases). Germline-derived CDR1 and CDR2 are ENHRY and SYGVKD. V lost 10 bases to trimming and J lost 2 bases, with 12 bases between them. The CDR3 consists of 13 residues. The CDR3 DNA is TGTGCCACCGATCCGGGGGGCAATCAGCCCCAGCATTTT. It yields the protein CATDPGGNQPQHF.

A few counts support this clone. The J gene is TRBJ1-2, the V gene TRBV5-6; 8 bases match TRBD1. CDR1 and CDR2 (germline): SGHDT, YYEEEE. This CDR3 region has 16 residues. V was clipped by 4 bases and J by 2 bases; unmatched bases: 10. The CDR3 DNA reads as TGTGCCAGCAGCCAAACCCGACAGGGGAAAAACTATGGCTACACCTTC. Amino acid sequence: CASSQTRQGKNYGYTF.

This chain joins TRBV7-3 and TRBJ2-2; D call uncertain. Germline assignment: CDR1 SGHTA and CDR2 FQGTGA. Trimming took 2 bases from V and 4 from J, leaving 14 bases between them. CDR3 length: 16 amino acids. The CDR3 spells CASSLVAWSGTGELFF. As DNA, the CDR3 is TGTGCCAGCAGCTTAGTCGCGTGGTCGGGCACCGGGGAGCTGTTTTTT.

The chain joins TRBV28 to TRBJ2-3; TRBD2 matches 8 bases. The trim removed 8 bases at V and 3 bases at J, leaving 13 bases unmatched. The CDR3 has 16 amino acids. Germline CDR1 and CDR2: MDHEN and SYDVKM. CDR3 DNA: TGTGCCAGCCATTCTCTGACGGGACTAGTGACAGATACGCAGTATTTT. This gives the protein CASHSLTGLVTDTQYF.